A selection of T cell receptor beta chains follows, all from one sample in a study of shared clonotypes between healthy human individuals. Using immunoSEQ multiplex PCR, the repertoire was profiled, and TCRdb retains in-frame clones only, with some absent. The sample shows roughly 2.2 million clones, approximately 93% of them seen only once. Material: naive CD4+ T cells from PBMCs. Receptors were obtained from a man younger than 30 in good health. Some clones in this sample may be carry-over from other donors' samples. The CDR3 runs from the conserved cysteine through the conserved F or W. D genes are given only for firm matches. Size tells how often a clone was seen (once, few, many) or the class of an expanded clone, and some rows leave it out.

V: TRBV28; length: 15; size: once; D: .; J: TRBJ2-2; CDR3: CASSLQQGRTGELFF; DNA: TGTGCCAGCAGTTTGCAGCAGGGTAGAACCGGGGAGCTGTTTTTT
V: TRBV21-1; length: 14; size: .; D: .; J: TRBJ1-5; CDR3: CARSGGGGNQPQHF; DNA: TGTGCCAGATCAGGGGGGGGCGGCAATCAGCCCCAGCATTTT
V: TRBV5-4; length: 18; size: .; D: TRBD2; J: TRBJ2-1; CDR3: CASSFVPLLADSYNEQFF; DNA: TGTGCCAGCAGCTTTGTCCCCCTACTAGCGGACTCCTACAATGAGCAGTTCTTC
V: TRBV11-3; length: 14; size: once; D: .; J: TRBJ2-2; CDR3: CASSSGVHTGELFF; DNA: TGTGCCAGCAGCTCAGGGGTACACACCGGGGAGCTGTTTTTT
V: TRBV28; length: 20; size: .; D: TRBD1; J: TRBJ1-1; CDR3: CASSLIFPGQATRGNTEAFF; DNA: TGTGCCAGCAGTTTAATATTCCCGGGACAGGCCACTAGAGGAAACACTGAAGCTTTCTTT
V: TRBV28; length: 12; size: .; D: .; J: TRBJ2-7; CDR3: CASSPLRKGPDF; DNA: TGTGCCAGCAGTCCACTTCGTAAGGGGCCAGACTTC
V: TRBV4-1; length: 16; size: .; D: .; J: TRBJ2-1; CDR3: CASSQVGVSIYNEQFF; DNA: TGCGCCAGCAGCCAAGTCGGAGTCTCCATCTACAATGAGCAGTTCTTC
V: TRBV29-1; length: 14; size: .; D: TRBD2; J: TRBJ2-1; CDR3: CSVERGRFYNEQFF; DNA: TGCAGCGTTGAGCGCGGGAGGTTCTACAATGAGCAGTTCTTC
V: TRBV12-5; length: 12; size: .; D: .; J: TRBJ2-2; CDR3: CASSRDTGELFF; DNA: TGTGCTAGCTCCCGGGACACCGGGGAGCTGTTTTTT
V: TRBV7-4; length: 13; size: .; D: .; J: TRBJ2-7; CDR3: CASSLGPKYEQYF; DNA: TGTGCCAGCAGCCTAGGACCCAAATACGAGCAGTACTTC